Below are 12 T cell receptor beta chains sequenced from a single sample in a study of T cells in Graves' hyperthyroidism and ophthalmopathy. Amplified TCR beta CDR3 regions derived from RNA transcripts. First-round RT-PCR with HTBI primers amplified the TCR CDR3 region. Via MiXCR, TCRdb re-called the multiplex PCR reads, giving one row per CDR3 protein. The repertoire holds around 500,000 distinct CDR3 sequences, with roughly a sixth as singletons. The source material was blood. The receptors here all came from a woman in her thirties with Graves' ophthalmopathy.

This sequence joins TRBV5-6 and TRBJ2-7, with D perhaps being TRBD1 or TRBD2 (5 bases each). CDR3 length: 15 residues. The V end lost 4 bases, the J end lost 3 bases, and 17 bases lay between the germline ends. The germline gives CDR1 SGHDT, CDR2 YYEEEE. The CDR3 DNA is TGTGCCAGCAGCCTAGGGGTAGGGAGCTACTACGAGCAGTACTTC. It specifies CASSLGVGSYYEQYF.

This clonotype was seen repeatedly, ten times or more. The chain has TRBV24-1 and TRBJ1-2; perhaps TRBD1 as D (5 bases). The CDR3 spans 14 residues. Germline loops: CDR1 KGHDR, CDR2 SFDVKD. With 4 bases removed from V and 4 bases from J, the gap between germline ends came to 12 bases. CDR3 in DNA: TGTGCCACCAGTGACCAGGACAAATCCTATGGCTACACCTTC. Its protein is CATSDQDKSYGYTF.

V and J are TRBV20-1 and TRBJ1-6; no reliable D call. The V end was cut by 6 bases, the J end by 10 bases, with 16 bases between. The CDR3 has 13 amino acids. The germline CDR1 and CDR2 sequences are DFQATT and SNEGSKA (reference sequence). CDR3 residues: CSAPVGLESPLHF. The CDR3 bases are TGCAGTGCCCCGGTGGGTTTGGAGTCACCCCTCCACTTT.

The rearrangement uses TRBV10-3 and TRBJ2-2; no clear D. The CDR3 contains 15 residues. V lost 0 bases and J 2 bases, leaving 7 bases between the germline ends. CDR1 is ENHRY, CDR2 SYGVKD, per germline. Here the CDR3 reads CAISESSENTGELFF. The DNA of the CDR3 is TGTGCCATCAGTGAGTCCAGCGAAAACACCGGGGAGCTGTTTTTT.

This clonotype was counted at least ten times. CDR3 region: CASRNSGANVLTF. DNA of the CDR3: TGTGCCAGCAGGAACTCTGGGGCCAACGTCCTGACTTTC. The chain employs TRBV28 and TRBJ2-6; D uncertain. Trimming took 6 bases from V and 0 from J, leaving 3 bases between them. This CDR3 spans 13 amino acids. Per the germline V gene, CDR1 is MDHEN and CDR2 is SYDVKM.

There are many counts of this clonotype. V is TRBV11-2 and J is TRBJ1-4, with D perhaps TRBD1 (5 bases). CDR1 and CDR2 from the germline V gene are SGHAT and FQNNGV. Trimming removed 4 bases at V and 5 bases at J, with 11 bases between. This CDR3 is 14 amino acids long. CDR3 sequence (DNA): TGTGCCAGCAGCTGGGACGGGCCGAATGAAAAACTGTTTTTT. This encodes CASSWDGPNEKLFF.

This clonotype turned up a few times. The chain joins TRBV30 to TRBJ2-2; either TRBD1 or TRBD2 may fit D (6 bases each). CDR1 is GTSNPN, CDR2 SVGIG, per germline (reference sequence). This CDR3 has 16 amino acids. The V and J ends lost 5 bases and 5 bases respectively, with 21 bases between them. CDR3 in DNA: TGTGCCTGGGGAAATCTTAGGGGGGCCGGGACCGGGGAGCTGTTTTTT. Amino acid sequence: CAWGNLRGAGTGELFF. Full variable domain (rest looked up from reference TRBV30 and TRBJ2-2): SQTIHQWPATLVQPVGSPLSLECTVEGTSNPNLYWYRQAAGRGLQLLFYSVGIGQISSEVPQNLSASRPQDRQFILSSKKLLLSDSGFYLCAWGNLRGAGTGELFFGEGSRLTVL.

At least ten counts were recorded for this clonotype. V is TRBV27 and J is TRBJ2-3; D uncertain. The CDR3 runs 12 residues. In germline, CDR1 is MNHEY, CDR2 SMNVEV (reference sequence). The V end was cut by 2 bases, the J end by 9 bases, with 9 bases between. The CDR3 spells CASSLMEGTQYF. DNA of the CDR3: TGTGCCAGCAGTTTAATGGAAGGGACGCAGTATTTT.

This clonotype appeared many times. CDR3 region: CASSLRQGKGTDTQYF. Here the CDR3 DNA reads TGCGCCAGCAGCCTAAGACAGGGAAAGGGCACAGATACGCAGTATTTT. This chain links TRBV5-1 with TRBJ2-3; 7 nucleotides align to TRBD1. The V gene's germline CDR1 is SGHRS and CDR2 YFSETQ. The CDR3 spans 16 residues. J was trimmed by 1 base and V by 4 bases; bases with no gene match: 9.

This clonotype appeared many times. This chain uses TRBV7-3 with TRBJ2-2; D could derive from TRBD1 or TRBD2 (5 bases each). The V end was cut by 5 bases, the J end by 1 base, with 11 bases between. This CDR3 region has 15 residues. Germline values: CDR1 SGHTA, CDR2 FQGTGA. The CDR3 DNA sequence: TGTGCCAGCAGCCCGGGACCGATGAACACCGGGGAGCTGTTTTTT. Protein product: CASSPGPMNTGELFF.

This rearrangement joins TRBV10-3 to TRBJ2-3; no reliable D call. The CDR3 length is 15 residues. Germline CDR1 is ENHRY and CDR2 is SYGVKD. Trimming removed 7 bases at V and 0 bases at J, with 14 bases between. CDR3 nucleotide sequence: TGTGCCATCATGGGCGACGGTCCCAGCACAGATACGCAGTATTTT. Residues: CAIMGDGPSTDTQYF.

V is TRBV7-2 and J is TRBJ2-7, with 8 positions matching TRBD2. The CDR3 covers 13 residues. Germline CDR1 is SGHTA and CDR2 is FQGNSA. After removal of 10 bases from V and 1 base from J, the junction contained 6 bases not matched to a gene. This chain's CDR3 is CATTGGWSYEQYF. Here the CDR3 DNA reads TGTGCCACGACGGGGGGGTGGTCCTACGAGCAGTACTTC.